This T cell receptor (beta chain) was obtained from a study of blood T cell repertoires in COVID-19. Study as a whole: Researchers got acute and convalescent COVID-19 samples from the United States, Italy and Spain. T cells, B-cell-depleted T cells, or PBMCs provided the cDNA or gDNA that served as material.

The CDR3 spans 14 residues. Trimming at V came to 4 bases and at J to 5 bases, leaving 7 bases not matched to a gene. From germline, CDR1 is LGHNT and CDR2 FRNRAP. The table came from immunoSEQ multiplex PCR; TCRdb's copy has only in-frame clones and leaves some out. The data contain 100,000 to 150,000 clones, about 86% of them singletons. The chain combines TRBV12-5 with TRBJ2-5, with TRBD1 matching over 7 bases. What was sequenced was peripheral blood. This clonotype was obtained from a woman aged 45-59 years with acute or convalescent COVID-19. The CDR3: CASGYGRGRETQYF. The CDR3 DNA sequence: TGTGCTAGTGGTTACGGTAGGGGGCGCGAGACCCAGTACTTC. The complete variable domain, with remaining parts taken from reference TRBV12-5 and TRBJ2-5, reads DARVTQTPRHKVTEMGQEVTMRCQPILGHNTVFWYRQTMMQGLELLAYFRNRAPLDDSGMPKDRFSAEMPDATLATLKIQPSEPRDSAVYFCASGYGRGRETQYFGPGTRLLVL.